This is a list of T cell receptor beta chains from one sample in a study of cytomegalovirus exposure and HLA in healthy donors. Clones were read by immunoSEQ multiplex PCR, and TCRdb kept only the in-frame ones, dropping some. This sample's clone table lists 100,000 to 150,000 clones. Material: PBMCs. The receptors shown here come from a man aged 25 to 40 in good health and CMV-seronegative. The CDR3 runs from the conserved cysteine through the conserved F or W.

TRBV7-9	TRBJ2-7	CASSLTGPAEQYF
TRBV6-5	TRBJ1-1	CASSYSSQNTEAFF
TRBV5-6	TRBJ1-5	CASSLGQGSQPQHF
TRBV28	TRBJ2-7	CATLQSGTMAYEQYF
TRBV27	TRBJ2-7	CASRGPQSSYEQYF
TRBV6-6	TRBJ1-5	CASSRHGQGNQPQHF
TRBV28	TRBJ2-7	CASSAGGRSYEQYF
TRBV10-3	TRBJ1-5	CAISESNAGANQPQHF
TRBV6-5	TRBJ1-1	CASSHTGEAFF
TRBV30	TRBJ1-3	CAWSAGQGLYGNTIYF
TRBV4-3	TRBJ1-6	CASSQDSSSYNSPLHF
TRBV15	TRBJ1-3	CATSLKIQAIPGNTIYF
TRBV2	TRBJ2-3	CASSESRLGADTQYF
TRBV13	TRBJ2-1	CASSLTGGAEQFF
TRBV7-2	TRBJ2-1	CASSLNMAGHNEQFF
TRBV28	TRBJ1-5	CATWTGKSSNQPQHF
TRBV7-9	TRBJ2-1	CASSLPPRLAGGRNEQFF
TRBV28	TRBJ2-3	CASSLSGITDTQYF
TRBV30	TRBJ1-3	CAWRPGTVSGNTIYF
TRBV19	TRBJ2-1	CASRGLAGISNNEQFF
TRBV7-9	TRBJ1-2	CASSPGGGLYGYTF
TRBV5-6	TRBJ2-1	CASSLTGTGPYNEQFF
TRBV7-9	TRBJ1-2	CASSWSEEDGYTF
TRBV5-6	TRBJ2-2	CASSTPGETGELFF
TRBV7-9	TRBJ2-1	CASSPRDREAYNEQFF
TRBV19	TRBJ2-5	CASSIGGKQETQYF
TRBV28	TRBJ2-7	CASSASSGRRDEQYF
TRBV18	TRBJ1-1	CASRSDPLRAANTEAFF
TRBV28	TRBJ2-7	CASSTGQGHEQYF
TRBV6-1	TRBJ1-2	CASTEGTVNYGYTF
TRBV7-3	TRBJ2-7	CASSLGGASSYEQYF
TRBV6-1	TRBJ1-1	CASSAGTGWTEAFF
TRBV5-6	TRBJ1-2	CASSLFHSLDYGYTF
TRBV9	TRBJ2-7	CASSPGTGTPYEQYF
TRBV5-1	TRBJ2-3	CASRPSGSHSDTQYF
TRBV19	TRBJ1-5	CASSISSDQPQHF
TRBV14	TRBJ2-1	CASSHGLPLSSYNEQFF
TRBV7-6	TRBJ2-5	CASSLLWTSTTGETQYF
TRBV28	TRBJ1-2	CASSFRGFYGYTF
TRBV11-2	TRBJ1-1	CASSLRLGEAFF
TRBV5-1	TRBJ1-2	CASSSGTGENYGYTF
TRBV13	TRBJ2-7	CASSPRAGTYEQYF
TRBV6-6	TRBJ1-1	CASRPLTGLNTEAFF
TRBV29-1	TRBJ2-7	CSVPGSGTDLYEQYF
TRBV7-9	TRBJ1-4	CASSHGRYLRGTNEKLFF
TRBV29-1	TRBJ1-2	CSVQEGGGYTF
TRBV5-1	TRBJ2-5	CASSRDRGETQYF
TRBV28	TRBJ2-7	CASETQGVGNEQYF
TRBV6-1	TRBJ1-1	CASNYRGKTEAFF
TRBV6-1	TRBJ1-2	CASSETGGGGYTF
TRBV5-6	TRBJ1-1	CASSSDSMNTEAFF
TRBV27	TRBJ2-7	CASSLSGGAPYEQYF